This T cell receptor beta chain was profiled in a study of identical twins. Findings and caveats of the study: Out-of-frame alpha sequences common to twins were enriched for low generation probability.

The length of the CDR3 is 14 residues. The V and J ends lost 7 bases and 8 bases respectively, with 18 bases between them. Germline values: CDR1 ENHRY, CDR2 SYGVKD. Note on this clonotype: Its target is not known.

In TCRdb, the 5' RACE reads were re-called with MiXCR into one record per CDR3 protein. This table holds hundreds of thousands of distinct CDR3 sequences, around a sixth found once. These same data were also listed under a study on T cells expressing NK-cell markers. That report adds: Of CD8+ T cells, 1.0-7.0% belonged to dominant NKG2C+ clonotypes in 5 to 7 donors. The study found these clonotypes also leading the CD3+CD56-NKG2C+ fraction in several donors.

The rearrangement links TRBV10-3 to TRBJ2-1; D might be TRBD2 (6 bases). The TCR sequence derives from a young woman in good health. Sequencing input: PBMCs. CDR3 loop: CAIKSVDYSHEQFF. CDR3 DNA: TGTGCCATCAAAAGTGTGGACTATAGCCATGAGCAGTTCTTC.